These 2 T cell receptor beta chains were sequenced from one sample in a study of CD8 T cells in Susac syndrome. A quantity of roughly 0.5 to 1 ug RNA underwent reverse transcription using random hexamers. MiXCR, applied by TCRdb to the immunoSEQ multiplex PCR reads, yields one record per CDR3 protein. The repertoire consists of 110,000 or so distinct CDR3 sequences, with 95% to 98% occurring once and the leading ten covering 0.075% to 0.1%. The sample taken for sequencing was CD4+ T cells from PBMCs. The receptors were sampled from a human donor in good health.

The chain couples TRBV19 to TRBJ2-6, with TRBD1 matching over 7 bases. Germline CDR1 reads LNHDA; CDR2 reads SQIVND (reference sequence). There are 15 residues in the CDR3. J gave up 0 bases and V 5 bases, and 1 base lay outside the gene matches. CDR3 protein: CASSYRGSGANVLTF. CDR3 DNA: TGTGCCAGTAGTTACAGGGGCTCTGGGGCCAACGTCCTGACTTTC.

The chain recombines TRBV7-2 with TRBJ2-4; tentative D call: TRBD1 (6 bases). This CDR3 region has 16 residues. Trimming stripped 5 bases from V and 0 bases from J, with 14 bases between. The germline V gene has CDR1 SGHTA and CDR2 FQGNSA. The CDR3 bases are TGTGCCAGCAGCGATACGGGACAACTAGCCAAAAACATTCAGTACTTC. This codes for CASSDTGQLAKNIQYF. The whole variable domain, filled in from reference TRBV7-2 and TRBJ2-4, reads GAGVSQSPSNKVTEKGKDVELRCDPISGHTALYWYRQSLGQGLEFLIYFQGNSAPDKSGLPSDRFSAERTGGSVSTLTIQRTQQEDSAVYLCASSDTGQLAKNIQYFGAGTRLSVL.